This TCR beta chain is drawn from a study of identical twins. In germline, CDR1 is MNHEY, CDR2 SVGAGI. V lost 0 bases to trimming and J lost 0 bases; unmatched junction nucleotides: 5. CDR3 length: 17 residues. In TCRdb, the 5' RACE reads were re-called with MiXCR into one record per CDR3 protein. Of about 550,000 distinct CDR3 sequences detected, around 24% appear once; the ten largest clones hold about 0.48%. This same sample was also taken into another study, of yellow fever vaccine responses in identical twins.

The receptor's source is a young woman in good health. The V and J genes are TRBV6-5 and TRBJ2-3, with 8 bases lining up with TRBD2. The sample comprised CD4+ T cells sorted from blood. CDR3 DNA: TGTGCCAGCAGTTACTCGGGTAGCGGGGCTAGCACAGATACGCAGTATTTT. Translated: CASSYSGSGASTDTQYF.